This TCR beta chain is from a study of T cells in Graves' hyperthyroidism and ophthalmopathy. The germline V gene encodes CDR1 SQVTM and CDR2 ANQGSEA. The length of the CDR3 is 15 residues. The V gene lost 7 bases and the J gene lost 3 bases, with 20 bases spanning the gap. Study outcomes and limitations: Ophthalmopathy was distinguished from stable hyperthyroidism by 13 V-J signatures.

Patients were aged 18 to 65, had disease duration under 2 months, and had newly diagnosed hyperthyroidism. Ahead of any ophthalmopathy symptoms, the blood sample was obtained at the first diagnosis of hyperthyroidism. Fresh peripheral blood, 9.5 to 10 ml of it, supplied the PBMCs. Regarding this clonotype: What it recognizes is unknown.

The TCR beta CDR3 regions underwent amplification using RNA transcripts as the source. The HTBI primer set was used in a first-round RT-PCR of the TCR CDR3. TCRdb reanalysed the multiplex PCR reads using MiXCR and keeps one entry per CDR3 protein. The sample carries 300,000 to 450,000 distinct CDR3 sequences, around a sixth recorded once. The chain carries TRBV29-1 and TRBJ2-3, with a tentative D call TRBD2 (6 bases). The sequencing input was blood. The receptor was isolated from a woman between 18 and 29 years old with Graves' hyperthyroidism that later progressed to Graves' ophthalmopathy. The CDR3 loop reads CSANRAGSGTDTQYF. CDR3 nucleotides: TGCAGCGCTAACCGGGCAGGGAGCGGGACAGATACGCAGTATTTT.